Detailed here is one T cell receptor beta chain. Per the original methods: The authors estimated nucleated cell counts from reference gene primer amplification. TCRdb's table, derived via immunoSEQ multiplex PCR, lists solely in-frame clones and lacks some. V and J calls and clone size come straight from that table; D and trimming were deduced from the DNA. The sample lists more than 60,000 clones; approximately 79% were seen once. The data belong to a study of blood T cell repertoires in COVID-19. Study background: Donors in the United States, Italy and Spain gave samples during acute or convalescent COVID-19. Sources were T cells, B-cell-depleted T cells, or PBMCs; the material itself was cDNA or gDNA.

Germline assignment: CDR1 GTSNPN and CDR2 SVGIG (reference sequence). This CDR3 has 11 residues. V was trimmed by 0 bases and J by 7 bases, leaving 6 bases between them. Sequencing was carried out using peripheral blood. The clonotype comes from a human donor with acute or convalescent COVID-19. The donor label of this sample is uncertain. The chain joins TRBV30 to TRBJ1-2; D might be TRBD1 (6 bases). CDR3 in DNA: TGTGCCTGGAGTGTACAGGGTGGCTACACCTTC. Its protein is CAWSVQGGYTF.